This T cell receptor beta chain stems from a study of cytomegalovirus exposure and HLA in healthy donors. Whole-study context: Tens of millions of unique TCRs from HLA-typed donors made up an early data release.

The study ran its PCR with 60 Vbeta and 13 Jbeta primers. Generated by immunoSEQ multiplex PCR, the TCRdb table keeps only in-frame clones and is missing some. This table has approximately 150,000 clones, roughly 72% appearing once. In the case of this clone: The antigen remains undetermined.

The CDR3 extends over 14 amino acids. Germline V CDR1 and CDR2: MNHNY, SVGAGI (reference sequence). J was trimmed by 3 bases and V by 2 bases; bases with no gene match: 4. Findings of the study overall: In a later analysis, a missense DCLRE1C variant was linked to TCR beta V- and J-gene trimming.

V gene TRBV6-6 combines with J gene TRBJ2-7; TRBD1 aligns across 7 bases. This sequence was found in a man in his forties in good health and CMV-seronegative. The sequencing input was PBMCs. The CDR3: CASSYGTADYEQYF. CDR3 DNA sequence: TGTGCCAGCAGTTACGGGACAGCCGACTACGAGCAGTACTTC.